Listed below are T cell receptor beta chains from one sample, sequenced in a study of blood T cell repertoires in COVID-19. The data were produced by immunoSEQ multiplex PCR, yet TCRdb's version contains in-frame clones alone and is incomplete. The sample has about 250,000 clones; around four fifths are singletons. Material: peripheral blood. The receptor source for this set is a woman between 55 and 75 years old with active or convalescent COVID-19. Each CDR3 is given with its conserved first and last residue. Fields, in order: clone size, J gene, D gene, V gene, CDR3 DNA, CDR3 protein. The D gene is left open where the match is weak. The listing skips clone size in some rows; elsewhere it reads once, few, many or a size class.

.	TRBJ1-1	.	TRBV7-8	TGTGCCAGCAGCAGTCCGGGGGGGGCGGCCCGGGGCACTGAAGCTTTCTTT	CASSSPGGAARGTEAFF
.	TRBJ2-1	.	TRBV7-9	TGTGCCAGCAGCCCCGCGACGGGTAGCCTTTACAATGAGCAGTTCTTC	CASSPATGSLYNEQFF
.	TRBJ1-5	TRBD1	TRBV28	TGTGCCAGCAGTGGCGACAGGGGGTACAATCAGCCCCAGCATTTT	CASSGDRGYNQPQHF
.	TRBJ1-2	.	TRBV15	TGTGCCACCAGCTCCACGAGCTGGGGGCGCAGGTCGGATGGCTACACCTTC	CATSSTSWGRRSDGYTF
.	TRBJ2-7	TRBD2	TRBV11-3	TGTGCCAGCAGTGAGTCCCTAACAACCGCGGGGGATAGCTCCTACGAGCAGTACTTC	CASSESLTTAGDSSYEQYF
.	TRBJ2-1	TRBD2	TRBV3-1/TRBV3-2	TGTGCCAGCAGCCAAGATCGTGGGGTTAGACTAGCGGGGAACAATGAGCAGTTCTTC	CASSQDRGVRLAGNNEQFF
few	TRBJ1-2	.	TRBV29-1	TGCAGCGCCAGGACAGAGAACTATGGCTACACCTTC	CSARTENYGYTF
once	TRBJ2-2	.	TRBV19	TGTGCCAGTAGGTGGGGCGGAGACACCGGGGAGCTGTTTTTT	CASRWGGDTGELFF
.	TRBJ2-5	TRBD2	TRBV4-1	TGCGCCAGCAGCCAAGATTACGCGGGAGCCACCAGGGAGACCCAGTACTTC	CASSQDYAGATRETQYF
.	TRBJ2-2	.	TRBV7-9	TGTGCCAGCAGCTTAGATCGCAGGGACGGGGAGCTGTTTTTT	CASSLDRRDGELFF
.	TRBJ2-1	TRBD1	TRBV5-1	TGCGCCAGCAGCGAAGGACAGGGGGGATACAATGAGCAGTTCTTC	CASSEGQGGYNEQFF
.	TRBJ2-1	TRBD2	TRBV27	TGTGCCAGCAGCCGCCCTCTGGTAGCGGGAGGGCCTTCGGGTTCCGAGCAGTTCTTC	CASSRPLVAGGPSGSEQFF
.	TRBJ2-7	TRBD2	TRBV24-1	TGTGCCACCAGTGATTTACTAGCGGGAGTGGAAGAGCAGTACTTC	CATSDLLAGVEEQYF
.	TRBJ2-3	.	TRBV3-1/TRBV3-2	TGTGCCAGCAGCCAATGGGGACAAGGGTTTTTCACAGATACGCAGTATTTT	CASSQWGQGFFTDTQYF
.	TRBJ1-1	TRBD1	TRBV28	TGTGCCAGCAGTCACCCACAGGGGGCGCAGCCTGAAGCTTTCTTT	CASSHPQGAQPEAFF
.	TRBJ2-1	TRBD2	TRBV5-1	TGCGCCAGCTCGTTTGGGACTAGCGGGAGAAGGGATGAGCAGTTCTTC	CASSFGTSGRRDEQFF
once	TRBJ2-1	.	TRBV7-9	TGTGCCAGCAGCTTAGCGCGGGGTTTCGATGAGCAGTTCTTC	CASSLARGFDEQFF
.	TRBJ2-3	.	TRBV30	TGTGCCTGGAGAGGTCCAACAGGAGGGGTGACAGATACGCAGTATTTT	CAWRGPTGGVTDTQYF
.	TRBJ1-2	TRBD1	TRBV28	TGTGCCAGCAGTGCGGAGGGACAGGCTAACTATGGCTACACCTTC	CASSAEGQANYGYTF
.	TRBJ1-4	TRBD1	TRBV9	TGTGCCAGCAGCACCCAGGGGGTTGCAACTAATGAAAAACTGTTTTTT	CASSTQGVATNEKLFF
.	TRBJ1-4	.	TRBV5-4	TGTGCCAGCAGGGGTCCAGGGGAGAATGAAAAACTGTTTTTT	CASRGPGENEKLFF
.	TRBJ2-7	.	TRBV7-9	TGTGCCAGCAGCTTACAGGGGTTCTACGAGCAGTACTTC	CASSLQGFYEQYF
.	TRBJ2-2	.	TRBV10-1	TGCGCCAGCAGTGAGTACAGGCTGGGCACCGGGGAGCTGTTTTTT	CASSEYRLGTGELFF
.	TRBJ2-5	.	TRBV13	TGTGCCAGCAGCTTAGTACAGGCCAGAGAGACCCAGTACTTC	CASSLVQARETQYF
many	TRBJ1-4	.	TRBV19	TGTGCCAGTAGTTCCGGGACATCCCAAGAAAAACTGTTTTTT	CASSSGTSQEKLFF
.	TRBJ1-2	.	TRBV28	TGTGCCAGCAGTTTAAGGGTGGAGGGTGGCTACACCTTC	CASSLRVEGGYTF
.	TRBJ1-3	.	TRBV4-1	TGCGCCAGCAGCCAAATCGGCAGGGGTTTTGGAAACACCATATATTTT	CASSQIGRGFGNTIYF
.	TRBJ1-1	TRBD1	TRBV19	TGTGCCAGTAGTCAAGGACAGGGGGCAGTCGCTGAAGCTTTCTTT	CASSQGQGAVAEAFF
.	TRBJ1-3	TRBD1	TRBV7-8	TGTGCCAGCAGCCTAAGACAGGGGGCCTACCCTGGAAACACCATATATTTT	CASSLRQGAYPGNTIYF
once	TRBJ1-1	TRBD1	TRBV19	TGTGCCAGTAGTACAACAGGGGAAATCGCTGAAGCTTTCTTT	CASSTTGEIAEAFF
.	TRBJ2-7	TRBD1	TRBV9	TGTGCCAGCAGCTATGGGACAGGGGCCTTATACGAGCAGTACTTC	CASSYGTGALYEQYF
.	TRBJ1-6	.	TRBV13	TGTGCCAGCAGCCTTCTTACAGGGTTGGCTCGGGGTTCACCCCTCCACTTT	CASSLLTGLARGSPLHF
.	TRBJ2-5	.	TRBV5-1	TGCGCCAGCAGCTTCAGCAGGGGCCCCCAAGAGACCCAGTACTTC	CASSFSRGPQETQYF
.	TRBJ1-1	TRBD1	TRBV28	TGTGCCAGCAGGTCAGACAGGGGGCTTCTGAACACTGAAGCTTTCTTT	CASRSDRGLLNTEAFF
.	TRBJ2-2	TRBD1	TRBV19	TGTGCCAGTAGATCCGGGACAGGGATAGCCGGGGAGCTGTTTTTT	CASRSGTGIAGELFF
.	TRBJ1-2	.	TRBV6-1	TGTGCCAGCAGTGAAGCGCACCGGGCCGGGAGCTTTAACTATGGCTACACCTTC	CASSEAHRAGSFNYGYTF
.	TRBJ1-5	.	TRBV10-1	TGCGCCAGCAGTGAGCCCGGGGAGGTCAATCAGCCCCAGCATTTT	CASSEPGEVNQPQHF
.	TRBJ2-1	TRBD2	TRBV6-5	TGTGCCAGCAGCCTTAGCGGGGGGCCCTACAATGAGCAGTTCTTC	CASSLSGGPYNEQFF
.	TRBJ2-3	TRBD1	TRBV12-5	TGTGCTAGTGGCCCCCCTTACAGGGGCAGGGCAGATACGCAGTATTTT	CASGPPYRGRADTQYF
.	TRBJ1-2	.	TRBV7-9	TGTGCCAGCTCCCCCCCCGCAGGGGAATATGGCTACACCTTC	CASSPPAGEYGYTF
once	TRBJ1-4	.	TRBV4-2	TGTGCCAGCAGCCAAGAGGTGGCAGGGCTTATGTCTACTAATGAAAAACTGTTTTTT	CASSQEVAGLMSTNEKLFF
.	TRBJ2-4	TRBD1	TRBV29-1	TGCAGCGTTGAAGTTGCAGGGGGCTCAAACATTCAGTACTTC	CSVEVAGGSNIQYF
once	TRBJ2-7	TRBD2	TRBV11-2	TGTGCCAGCAGCTTAGGTCCCGGGACTAGCGGAGGCTACGAGCAGTACTTC	CASSLGPGTSGGYEQYF
.	TRBJ2-7	.	TRBV5-1	TGCGCCAGCAGCTTGTATGGGAGACCCTACGAGCAGTACTTC	CASSLYGRPYEQYF
.	TRBJ2-2	.	TRBV18	TGTGCCAGCTCACCTGGGGGCACTAGAACGAGCGGGGAGCTGTTTTTT	CASSPGGTRTSGELFF
.	TRBJ2-2	TRBD1	TRBV13	TGTGCCAGCAGCCGCCGGGACAGCCCGTTTTTTGGGGAGCTGTTTTTT	CASSRRDSPFFGELFF
.	TRBJ2-2	.	TRBV4-1	TGCGCCAGCAGCTCGGGTGGCGGGGAGCTGTTTTTT	CASSSGGGELFF
.	TRBJ1-2	TRBD1	TRBV10-3	TGTGCCATCAGTGGGGGGGACAGGGACTTCGACGGCTACACCTTC	CAISGGDRDFDGYTF
few	TRBJ2-3	TRBD2	TRBV27	TGTGCCAGCAGTTTAGCCCCACCTTCGGGACTAGGTATTACGCAGTATTTT	CASSLAPPSGLGITQYF
few	TRBJ2-1	TRBD2	TRBV10-3	TGTGCCATCAGAACTAGCGGGAGGGGCAATGAGCAGTTCTTC	CAIRTSGRGNEQFF
.	TRBJ1-5	.	TRBV11-2	TGTGCCAGCAGCTCGACAGAAAATCAGCCCCAGCATTTT	CASSSTENQPQHF
.	TRBJ1-2	.	TRBV2	TGTGCCAGCAGTTCTCCGGGACAAGGCCTTAACTATGGCTACACCTTC	CASSSPGQGLNYGYTF
.	TRBJ1-2	.	TRBV6-6	TGTGCCAGCAGTTACAGCTTCGAGGGGACTGGGAGCTACACCTTC	CASSYSFEGTGSYTF
.	TRBJ2-5	TRBD2	TRBV11-2	TGTGCCAGCAGCGTAATATCGGGACTACAGTACTTC	CASSVISGLQYF
.	TRBJ1-4	.	TRBV2	TGTGCCAGCAGTGGCGGGACGACTAATGAAAAACTGTTTTTT	CASSGGTTNEKLFF
.	TRBJ2-1	.	TRBV7-2	TGTGCCAGCAGCTTAGGTGGGAGGTCCTACAATGAGCAGTTCTTC	CASSLGGRSYNEQFF
.	TRBJ1-4	TRBD1	TRBV15	TGTGCCACCAGCAGCCAGGGGGGAGGTGAAAAACTGTTTTTT	CATSSQGGGEKLFF
.	TRBJ2-3	.	TRBV24-1	TGTGCCCCCCTGGAGACTAGAATCTCGGCAGCAGATACGCAGTATTTT	CAPLETRISAADTQYF
.	TRBJ2-1	.	TRBV11-3	TGTGCCAGCAGCTCCCCCTGGGGAGCAGCGTACAATGAGCAGTTCTTC	CASSSPWGAAYNEQFF
once	TRBJ2-1	.	TRBV18	TGTGCCAGCTCACCACCCATAGCCAGAGCCTACAATGAGCAGTTCTTC	CASSPPIARAYNEQFF